These T cell receptor beta chains were read from a single sample in a study of blood T cell repertoires in COVID-19. Using immunoSEQ multiplex PCR, the repertoire was profiled, and TCRdb retains in-frame clones only, with some absent. The sample carries some 220,000 clones, around three quarters recorded once. Sequences were obtained from peripheral blood. These receptors were obtained from a woman between 65 and 79 years old with acute or convalescent COVID-19. The CDR3 runs from the conserved cysteine through the conserved F or W. The D gene is left open where the match is weak. Not all rows give a size; the values are once, few, many and, for expanded clones, a class.

>TRBV6-4|TRBJ2-2|-|TRBD2|17
TGTGCCAGCAGTGACGACGGGGGGACCTCGAACACCGGGGAGCTGTTTTTT
CASSDDGGTSNTGELFF
>TRBV5-1|TRBJ2-7|-|-|15
TGCGCCAGCCGAATCTTTGGTGAACAGGGTTACGAGCAGTACTTC
CASRIFGEQGYEQYF
>TRBV3-1/TRBV3-2|TRBJ2-3|-|-|15
TGTGCCAGCAGCCTGTCTTATGGCGGGGCAGATACGCAGTATTTT
CASSLSYGGADTQYF
>TRBV7-3|TRBJ2-1|once|TRBD1|16
TGTGCCAGCAGCTTCCCTACAGGGGGCGTATCCGATGAGCAGTTCTTC
CASSFPTGGVSDEQFF
>TRBV3-1/TRBV3-2|TRBJ2-2|few|-|13
TGTGCCAGCAGCAGAGAAAACACCGGGGAGCTGTTTTTT
CASSRENTGELFF
>TRBV25-1|TRBJ1-1|-|-|13
TGTGCCAGCAGTGACAGGGGAAGGACTGAAGCTTTCTTT
CASSDRGRTEAFF
>TRBV5-1|TRBJ2-7|-|TRBD1|14
TGCGCCAGCAGCCCAGGACAGGGTTTTGGCGAGCAGTACTTC
CASSPGQGFGEQYF
>TRBV5-4|TRBJ2-3|-|-|16
TGTGCCAGCAGCATCGGACAGACCTCTAGCACAGATACGCAGTATTTT
CASSIGQTSSTDTQYF
>TRBV5-5|TRBJ1-5|-|TRBD1|15
TGTGCCAGCAGCTGGGACAGCCATAGCAATCAGCCCCAGCATTTT
CASSWDSHSNQPQHF
>TRBV6-5|TRBJ1-2|-|-|13
TGTGCCAGCAGTTACAGGGAGGACTATGGCTACACCTTC
CASSYREDYGYTF
>TRBV6-5|TRBJ2-7|-|-|14
TGTGCCAGCAGTAAGCTACTCGGGAACTACGAGCAGTACTTC
CASSKLLGNYEQYF
>TRBV3-1/TRBV3-2|TRBJ2-3|few|-|15
TGTGCCAGCAGCCAAGCACCTCGGGACACAGATACGCAGTATTTT
CASSQAPRDTDTQYF
>TRBV2|TRBJ2-1|-|TRBD1|15
TGTGCCAGCAGTGAGATGAGGGGGCTTAAGAATGAGCAGTTCTTC
CASSEMRGLKNEQFF
>TRBV3-1/TRBV3-2|TRBJ2-7|-|TRBD2|16
TGTGCCAGCAGCCAAGGGGGGACTAGCGGGAGCTACGAGCAGTACTTC
CASSQGGTSGSYEQYF
>TRBV6-5|TRBJ2-2|-|TRBD2|15
TGTGCCAGCAACCTCGGGGGGGCGAACACCGGGGAGCTGTTTTTT
CASNLGGANTGELFF
>TRBV30|TRBJ1-6|-|-|14
TGTGCCTGGAGTTCGGCAGGTCGGAATTCACCCCTCCACTTT
CAWSSAGRNSPLHF
>TRBV19|TRBJ1-5|-|-|18
TGTGCCAGTTCAGACATGACACTCTCAGTGATGAGCAATCAGCCCCAGCATTTT
CASSDMTLSVMSNQPQHF